A single T cell receptor beta chain is shown here with its context. Its antigen is unidentified. 13 Jbeta primers and 60 Vbeta primers were used for the PCR. In the authors' methods: Per a later analysis, the number of unique TCR beta chains was roughly 87 million, of which about 11 million were shared. Generated by immunoSEQ multiplex PCR, the TCRdb table keeps only in-frame clones and is missing some. V and J calls and clone size follow that table, whereas D and trimming were derived from the DNA. The top ten clones hold roughly 1.3% of a sample with tens of thousands of clones, around three quarters of them seen once. The data derive from a study of cytomegalovirus exposure and HLA in healthy donors. The overall study: An early data release held around 80 million unique TCRs from HLA-typed donors.

Losses at the gene ends were 7 bases for V and 7 bases for J; bases not matched to a gene: 9. The germline V gene encodes CDR1 MNHEY and CDR2 SMNVEV (reference sequence). This CDR3 is built from 14 residues. Study-wide points: About 87% or about 30% of the time was how often most TCR beta V segments were productive, according to an earlier analysis. Associated with cytomegalovirus, according to the listing, were approximately 160 TCR beta chains.

Sequencing was carried out using PBMCs. The V and J genes are TRBV27 and TRBJ2-2; TRBD2 aligns across 7 bases. This clonotype was obtained from a male donor in good health and CMV-seronegative. Here the CDR3 DNA reads TGTGCCAGCATGTCGACCGGGGGGAGCGGGGAGCTGTTTTTT. It is translated as CASMSTGGSGELFF.